This T cell receptor (beta chain) derives from a study of T-cell reconstitution after alpha-beta-depleted transplantation in children. General study points: It was reported that alpha-beta T cells came from several hundred expanded graft clones (about two months after transplant). Recipient T cells and thymic progenitors that survived gave rise to the high TCRbeta diversity observed at day 60 in some patients. The main origin of T-cell counts and diversity one year after transplant was newly produced T cells.

Library preparation (for TCRbeta) was performed with unique molecular identifiers. TCRdb reprocessed the PCR reads via MiXCR and lists one record per CDR3 protein. This sample has under 5,000 distinct CDR3 sequences, with 7.3% found just once. CDR1 and CDR2 from the germline V gene are SGHRS and YFSETQ. V lost 1 base to trimming and J lost 1 base, with 15 bases between them. The CDR3 is 18 residues long. This clonotype is medium-sized. Its specificity is not known. The chain has TRBV5-1 and TRBJ2-6, with D possibly being TRBD1 (6 bases). The sequencing here drew on PBMCs, mostly from graft donor cells, taken 60 days after TCRalphabeta/CD19-depleted stem cell transplant. The sequence derives from a boy in the first two years of life who had a stem cell transplant for SCID, so the T cells may come from the graft donor. CDR3 amino acids: CASSLPRQANSGANVLTF. The CDR3 coding sequence is TGCGCCAGCAGCTTGCCGAGACAGGCTAATTCTGGGGCCAACGTCCTGACTTTC.